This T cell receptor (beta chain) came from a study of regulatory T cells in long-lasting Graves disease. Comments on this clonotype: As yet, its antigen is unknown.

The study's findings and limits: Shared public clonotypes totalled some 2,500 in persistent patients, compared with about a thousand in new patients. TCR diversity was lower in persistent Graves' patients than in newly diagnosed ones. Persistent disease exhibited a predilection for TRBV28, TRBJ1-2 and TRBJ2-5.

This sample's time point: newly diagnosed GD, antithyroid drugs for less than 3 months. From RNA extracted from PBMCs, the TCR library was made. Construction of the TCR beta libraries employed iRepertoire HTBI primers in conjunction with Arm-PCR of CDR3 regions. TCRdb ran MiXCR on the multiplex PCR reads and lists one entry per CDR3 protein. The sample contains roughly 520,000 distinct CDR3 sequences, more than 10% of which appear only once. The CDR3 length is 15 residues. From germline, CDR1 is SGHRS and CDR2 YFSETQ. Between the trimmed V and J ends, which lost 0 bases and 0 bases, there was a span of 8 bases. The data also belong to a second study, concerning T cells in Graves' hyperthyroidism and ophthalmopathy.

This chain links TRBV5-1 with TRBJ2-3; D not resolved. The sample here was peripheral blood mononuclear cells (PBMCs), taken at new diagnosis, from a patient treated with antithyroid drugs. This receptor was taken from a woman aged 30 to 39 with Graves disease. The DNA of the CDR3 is TGCGCCAGCAGCTTGGTCGGGCCTAGCACAGATACGCAGTATTTT. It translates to CASSLVGPSTDTQYF.